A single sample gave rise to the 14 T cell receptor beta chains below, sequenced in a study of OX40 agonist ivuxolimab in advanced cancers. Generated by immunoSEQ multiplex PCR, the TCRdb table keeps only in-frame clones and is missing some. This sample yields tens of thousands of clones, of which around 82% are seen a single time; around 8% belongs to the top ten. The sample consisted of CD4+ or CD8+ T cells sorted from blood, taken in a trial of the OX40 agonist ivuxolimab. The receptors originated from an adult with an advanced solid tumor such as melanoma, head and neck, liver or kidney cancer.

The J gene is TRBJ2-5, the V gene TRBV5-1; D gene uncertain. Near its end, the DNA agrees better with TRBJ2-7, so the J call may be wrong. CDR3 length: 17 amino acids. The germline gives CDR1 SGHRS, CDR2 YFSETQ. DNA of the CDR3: TGCGCCAGCAGCTTGGAAGTACCTAGTGCGGAGACCTACGAGCAGTACTTC. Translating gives CASSLEVPSAETYEQYF.

For the CDR3, the DNA is TGTGCCAGCAGCCACGGGACAGGAGGCACAGATACGCAGTATTTT. Protein sequence: CASSHGTGGTDTQYF. V is TRBV7-9 and J is TRBJ2-3; 8 bases align to TRBD1. The V gene's germline CDR1 is SEHNR and CDR2 FQNEAQ (reference sequence). V was clipped by 5 bases and J by 1 base; unmatched bases: 5. The CDR3 loop spans 15 amino acids.

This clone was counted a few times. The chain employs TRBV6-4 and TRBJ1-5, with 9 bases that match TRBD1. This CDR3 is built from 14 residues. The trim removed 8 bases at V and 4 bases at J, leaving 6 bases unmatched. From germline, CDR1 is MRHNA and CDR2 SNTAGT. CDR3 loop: CASLWDRENQPQHF. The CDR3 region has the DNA TGTGCCAGCCTCTGGGACAGGGAGAATCAGCCCCAGCATTTT.

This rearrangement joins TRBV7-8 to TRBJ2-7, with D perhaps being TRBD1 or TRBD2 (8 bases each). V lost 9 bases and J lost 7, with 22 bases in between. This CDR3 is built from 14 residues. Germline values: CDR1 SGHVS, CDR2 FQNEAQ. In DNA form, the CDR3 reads TGTGCCAGTCGCGGGAGGACAGGGCGTCGGGAGCAGTACTTC. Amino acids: CASRGRTGRREQYF.

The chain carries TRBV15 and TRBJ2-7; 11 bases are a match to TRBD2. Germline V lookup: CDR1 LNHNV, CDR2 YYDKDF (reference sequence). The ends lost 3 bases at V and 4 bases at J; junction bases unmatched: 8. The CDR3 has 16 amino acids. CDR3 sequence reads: CATSRDRLAGRYEQYF. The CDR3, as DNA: TGTGCCACCAGCAGGGACAGACTAGCGGGACGATACGAGCAGTACTTC.

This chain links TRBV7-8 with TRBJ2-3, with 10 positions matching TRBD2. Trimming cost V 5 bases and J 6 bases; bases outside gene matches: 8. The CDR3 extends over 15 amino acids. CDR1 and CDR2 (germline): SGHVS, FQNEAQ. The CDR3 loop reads CASSPLAGNLDTQYF. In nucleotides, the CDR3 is TGTGCCAGCAGCCCACTAGCGGGGAATTTGGATACGCAGTATTTT.

CDR3 DNA sequence: TGTGCCAGCAGCAAAGTGCAACCCCGTAGGGCTATGAACACTGAAGCTTTCTTT. It translates to CASSKVQPRRAMNTEAFF. The J gene is TRBJ1-1, the V gene TRBV21-1. TRBV21-1 is a pseudogene locus. CDR3 length: 18 residues.

The CDR3 nucleotides read TGTGCCATCAAATACGGACTAGCGGGAGGGGATGAGCAGTTCTTC. Amino acids: CAIKYGLAGGDEQFF. The chain uses TRBV10-3 and TRBJ2-1; TRBD2 agrees at 15 bases. The CDR3 extends over 15 amino acids. V trimming: 7 bases; J trimming: 8 bases; junction bases outside the gene matches: 6. Germline CDR1 is ENHRY and CDR2 is SYGVKD.

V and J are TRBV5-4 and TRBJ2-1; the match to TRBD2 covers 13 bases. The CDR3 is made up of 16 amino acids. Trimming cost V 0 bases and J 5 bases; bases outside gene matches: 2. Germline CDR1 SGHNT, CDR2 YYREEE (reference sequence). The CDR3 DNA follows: TGTGCCAGCAGCTTGGGGACTAGCGGGAGAAACAATGAGCAGTTCTTC. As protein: CASSLGTSGRNNEQFF.

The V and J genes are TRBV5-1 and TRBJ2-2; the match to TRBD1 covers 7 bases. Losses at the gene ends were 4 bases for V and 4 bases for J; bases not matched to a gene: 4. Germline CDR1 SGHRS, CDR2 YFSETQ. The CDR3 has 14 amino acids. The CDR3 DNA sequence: TGCGCCAGCAGCACACAGGGGCGCACCGGGGAGCTGTTTTTT. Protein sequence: CASSTQGRTGELFF.

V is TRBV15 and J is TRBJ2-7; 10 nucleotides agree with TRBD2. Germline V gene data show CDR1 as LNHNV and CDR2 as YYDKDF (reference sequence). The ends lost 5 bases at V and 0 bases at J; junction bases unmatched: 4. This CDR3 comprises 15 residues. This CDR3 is CATSGLAESSYEQYF. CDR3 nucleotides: TGTGCCACCAGCGGACTAGCGGAGAGCTCCTACGAGCAGTACTTC.

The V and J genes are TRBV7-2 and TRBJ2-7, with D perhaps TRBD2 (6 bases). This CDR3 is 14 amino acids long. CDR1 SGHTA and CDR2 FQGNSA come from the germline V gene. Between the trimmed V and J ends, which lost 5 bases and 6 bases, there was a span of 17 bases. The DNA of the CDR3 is TGTGCCAGCAGCCCCTACTGGGCCGGGGGCGAGCAGTACTTC. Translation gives CASSPYWAGGEQYF.

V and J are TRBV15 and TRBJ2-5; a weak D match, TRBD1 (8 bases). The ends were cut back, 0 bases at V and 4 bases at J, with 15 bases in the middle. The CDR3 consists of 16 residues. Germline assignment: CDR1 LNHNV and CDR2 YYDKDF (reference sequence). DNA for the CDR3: TGTGCCACCAGCAGAGATAGGAACAGGGGGGGAGAGACCCAGTACTTC. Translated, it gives CATSRDRNRGGETQYF. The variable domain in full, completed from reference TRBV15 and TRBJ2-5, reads DAMVIQNPRYQVTQFGKPVTLSCSQTLNHNVMYWYQQKSSQAPKLLFHYYDKDFNNEADTPDNFQSRRPNTSFCFLDIRSPGLGDTAMYLCATSRDRNRGGETQYFGPGTRLLVL.

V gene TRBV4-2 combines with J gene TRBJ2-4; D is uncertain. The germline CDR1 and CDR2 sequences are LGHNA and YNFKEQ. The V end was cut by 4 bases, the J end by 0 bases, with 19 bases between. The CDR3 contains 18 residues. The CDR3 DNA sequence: TGTGCCAGCAGCCCTTCGAGTTTTCGGGTGAGAGCCAAAAACATTCAGTACTTC. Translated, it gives CASSPSSFRVRAKNIQYF.